A single sample gave rise to the 10 T cell receptor beta chains below, sequenced in a study of human T cells and chemical hapten exposure. Time point denoted: patch test 2, 6 weeks after DPC sensitization. Treatment denoted: therapeutic diphenylcyclopropenone sensitization with weekly scalp DPC. MiXCR, run by TCRdb on the RACE reads, gives a single entry per CDR3 protein. The top ten hold 2.5% to 4% of the sample, which has approximately 95,000 distinct CDR3 sequences, more than 9.5% seen once. Material: whole blood, obtained in connection with sensitization to the hapten diphenylcyclopropenone (DPC). Receptors were obtained from a woman aged 35 to 49 with alopecia areata. Some clones in this sample may be carry-over from other donors' samples.

This clonotype was seen many times. The rearrangement links TRBV6-5 to TRBJ1-1, with D possibly TRBD1 on 6 matching bases. Germline CDR1 is MNHEY and CDR2 is SVGAGI. The CDR3 covers 14 residues. Trimming took 2 bases from V and 4 from J, leaving 11 bases between them. CDR3 sequence (DNA): TGTGCCAGCAGTTACGAGGGGGAGGGCACTGAAGCTTTCTTT. Translating gives CASSYEGEGTEAFF.

At least ten counts were recorded for this clonotype. The chain carries TRBV7-9 and TRBJ2-7, with D hard to call. CDR3 length: 13 amino acids. Per the germline V gene, CDR1 is SEHNR and CDR2 is FQNEAQ (reference sequence). The ends were cut back, 4 bases at V and 0 bases at J, with 7 bases in the middle. CDR3 loop: CASSSPSSYEQYF. The CDR3 nucleotides are TGTGCCAGCAGCTCCCCTAGCTCCTACGAGCAGTACTTC.

The chain has TRBV27 and TRBJ1-1; no definite D call. Trimming took 5 bases from V and 0 from J, leaving 22 bases between them. Germline CDR1 reads MNHEY; CDR2 reads SMNVEV (reference sequence). The CDR3 extends over 18 amino acids. CDR3: CASSLRSPSAGMNTEAFF. In DNA form, the CDR3 reads TGTGCCAGCAGTCTGCGATCACCCTCCGCGGGAATGAACACTGAAGCTTTCTTT.

The rearrangement links TRBV7-2 to TRBJ2-7; TRBD1 matches 10 bases. CDR1 is SGHTA, CDR2 FQGNSA, per germline. J was trimmed by 6 bases and V by 5 bases; bases with no gene match: 16. The CDR3 has 17 amino acids. The CDR3 coding sequence is TGTGCCAGCAGCGCCCGACAGGGGGCGCTTCCCCTGGGCGAGCAGTACTTC. The encoded protein is CASSARQGALPLGEQYF. The whole variable domain, filled in from reference TRBV7-2 and TRBJ2-7, reads GAGVSQSPSNKVTEKGKDVELRCDPISGHTALYWYRQSLGQGLEFLIYFQGNSAPDKSGLPSDRFSAERTGGSVSTLTIQRTQQEDSAVYLCASSARQGALPLGEQYFGPGTRLTVT.

This clonotype was observed many times. The rearrangement links TRBV19 to TRBJ2-1; the D gene is possibly TRBD2 (5 bases). Per the germline V gene, CDR1 is LNHDA and CDR2 is SQIVND (reference sequence). The CDR3 totals 16 residues. The V end lost 1 base, the J end lost 0 bases, and 10 bases lay between the germline ends. The DNA of the CDR3 is TGTGCCAGTAGTATAGTGGGTGGGAGCTCCTACAATGAGCAGTTCTTC. Protein product: CASSIVGGSSYNEQFF.

This clonotype was observed a handful of times. V gene TRBV19 combines with J gene TRBJ2-2; 8 bases align to TRBD1. Germline trimming cut 3 bases from V and 2 bases from J; bases unmatched to any gene: 2. CDR3 length: 15 amino acids. Germline V CDR1 and CDR2: LNHDA, SQIVND (reference sequence). In DNA form, the CDR3 reads TGTGCCAGTAGTATGACAGGGGTAAACACCGGGGAGCTGTTTTTT. Protein product: CASSMTGVNTGELFF.

This clonotype occurred many times. The chain is built from TRBV29-1 and TRBJ2-1; D is perhaps TRBD1 (6 bases). V was cut by 0 bases and J by 0 bases, with 12 bases left in between. Germline V gene sequence: CDR1 SQVTM, CDR2 ANQGSEA. The CDR3 is 16 amino acids. Here the CDR3 reads CSVEDLYRASYNEQFF. In nucleotides, the CDR3 is TGCAGCGTTGAAGATCTGTACAGGGCCTCCTACAATGAGCAGTTCTTC.

This chain connects TRBV5-5 to TRBJ1-1; D is perhaps TRBD1 (6 bases). The germline gives CDR1 SGHKS, CDR2 YYEKEE (reference sequence). CDR3 length: 16 residues. Trimming shortened V by 5 bases and J by 5 bases, and 22 bases separated the two germline ends. CDR3 DNA: TGTGCCAGCAGGCCCGGAGTGGGGGCTCAGGGGACTGAAGCTTTCTTT. Residues: CASRPGVGAQGTEAFF.

This clonotype was seen at least ten times. The rearrangement links TRBV11-2 to TRBJ2-7; D remains unclear. Looked up from germline, CDR1 is SGHAT and CDR2 is FQNNGV. V lost 3 bases, J lost 6 bases, and 3 bases lay in between. The CDR3 is 10 residues long. The CDR3 region is CASSLGEQYF. For the CDR3, the DNA is TGTGCCAGCAGCTTGGGCGAGCAGTACTTC.

This clonotype has at least ten counts. The chain has TRBV5-4 and TRBJ2-1; 10 bases are a match to TRBD2. In germline, CDR1 is SGHNT, CDR2 YYREEE (reference sequence). This CDR3 contains 17 residues. V was clipped by 4 bases and J by 7 bases; unmatched bases: 14. The CDR3 loop reads CASSPRSGRARGNEQFF. The CDR3, as DNA: TGTGCCAGCAGCCCAAGGAGCGGGAGGGCCCGGGGGAATGAGCAGTTCTTC.